Below, 15 T cell receptor beta chains from the same sample are listed, as sequenced in a study of yellow fever vaccine responses in identical twins. Each CDR3 protein is one row after TCRdb ran MiXCR on the RT-PCR reads. The sample contains 20,000 to 25,000 distinct CDR3 sequences, under 80% of which appear only once. Source: T cells from blood (PBMCs), unsorted or a sorted subset (not recorded which), taken before or after yellow fever vaccination (not recorded which). These receptors all come from a woman under 30 who received the yellow fever vaccine.

This clonotype was counted a few times. This sequence joins TRBV5-1 and TRBJ2-2; 7 bases are a match to TRBD2. Trimming took 0 bases from V and 4 from J; bases not matched to a gene: 6. From germline, CDR1 is SGHRS and CDR2 YFSETQ. The CDR3 sequence is 16 residues long. This chain's CDR3 is CASSLVGGRSTGELFF. The CDR3 bases are TGCGCCAGCAGCTTGGTAGGCGGGAGAAGCACCGGGGAGCTGTTTTTT.

The chain's CDR3 is CASELQNSTDTQYF. The CDR3 DNA sequence: TGTGCCAGCGAATTACAAAACTCCACAGATACGCAGTATTTT. V gene TRBV2 combines with J gene TRBJ2-3; D gene uncertain. The length of the CDR3 is 14 residues. V gave up 8 bases and J gave up 2 bases, with 14 bases separating them. Germline V gives CDR1 SNHLY, CDR2 FYNNEI. Complete variable domain (other parts from reference TRBV2 and TRBJ2-3): EPEVTQTPSHQVTQMGQEVILRCVPISNHLYFYWYRQILGQKVEFLVSFYNNEISEKSEIFDDQFSVERPDGSNFTLKIRSTKLEDSAMYFCASELQNSTDTQYFGPGTRLTVL.

This clonotype was found once. The chain is built from TRBV29-1 and TRBJ2-5; 12 bases match TRBD2. The CDR3 contains 14 residues. J was trimmed by 5 bases and V by 4 bases; bases with no gene match: 5. Germline values: CDR1 SQVTM, CDR2 ANQGSEA. The CDR3 DNA reads as TGCAGCGTTGGACTAGCGGGAGTCTTTGAGACCCAGTACTTC. Protein product: CSVGLAGVFETQYF.

The chain couples TRBV9 to TRBJ2-3, with 8 bases that match TRBD2. Germline V gene sequence: CDR1 SGDLS, CDR2 YYNGEE. The CDR3 totals 16 residues. The V segment lost 0 bases and the J segment 2 bases; nucleotides outside the gene matches: 5. CDR3 sequence reads: CASSVGLAGYTDTQYF. The DNA of the CDR3 is TGTGCCAGCAGCGTAGGTCTAGCGGGTTACACAGATACGCAGTATTTT. Variable domain in full (rest from reference TRBV9 and TRBJ2-3): DSGVTQTPKHLITATGQRVTLRCSPRSGDLSVYWYQQSLDQGLQFLIQYYNGEERAKGNILERFSAQQFPDLHSELNLSSLELGDSALYFCASSVGLAGYTDTQYFGPGTRLTVL.

This chain uses TRBV7-8 with TRBJ2-5, with TRBD2 as a possible D gene (7 bases). CDR3 length equals 16 residues. V lost 1 base to trimming and J lost 5 bases, with 17 bases between them. CDR1 is SGHVS, CDR2 FQNEAQ, per germline. The CDR3 DNA sequence: TGTGCCAGCAGCTTAGTGGTGTCTAGCGGACAGGAGACCCAGTACTTC. Its translation: CASSLVVSSGQETQYF.

This clonotype has a handful of counts. The chain joins TRBV18 to TRBJ2-7; D may be TRBD2 (6 bases). In germline, CDR1 is KGHSH, CDR2 LQKENI. The CDR3 runs 17 residues. V was clipped by 0 bases and J by 4 bases, with 19 bases between them. This chain's CDR3 is CASSPPLEGGNYYEQYF. The CDR3 DNA is TGTGCCAGCTCACCACCCCTAGAGGGAGGCAATTATTACGAGCAGTACTTC.

The CDR3, as DNA: TGCAGTGCTCCCCCGGTCGTAGAGACCCAGTACTTC. Its protein product is CSAPPVVETQYF. The rearrangement links TRBV20-1 to TRBJ2-5, with D hard to call. The CDR3 totals 12 residues. Trimming removed 5 bases from V and 4 bases from J, with 11 bases in between. Germline V lookup: CDR1 DFQATT, CDR2 SNEGSKA (reference sequence).

The CDR3 is CSARDRHRGIDTQYF. The CDR3 nucleotides read TGCAGTGCTAGAGATCGGCACAGGGGCATAGATACGCAGTATTTT. V gene TRBV20-1 combines with J gene TRBJ2-3, with 7 nucleotides matching TRBD1. With V trimmed by 0 bases and J by 5 bases, 8 bases remained unmatched. This CDR3 region has 15 residues. CDR1 and CDR2 (germline): DFQATT, SNEGSKA (reference sequence).

V is TRBV30 and J is TRBJ2-5, with 11 bases matching TRBD1. V lost 6 bases and J lost 5; bases outside the gene matches: 8. The CDR3 contains 14 residues. Germline V CDR1 and CDR2: GTSNPN, SVGIG (reference sequence). The CDR3 reads CACLRTGGSETQYF. Here the CDR3 DNA reads TGTGCCTGCTTAAGGACAGGGGGCTCGGAGACCCAGTACTTC.

The chain combines TRBV11-3 with TRBJ2-3; D not certain. Germline V CDR1 and CDR2: SGHNT, YENEEA. Trimming removed 0 bases at V and 2 bases at J, with 6 bases between. The CDR3 is 14 residues long. The CDR3 nucleotides read TGTGCCAGCAGCTTAGAGGATAACACAGATACGCAGTATTTT. Its protein product is CASSLEDNTDTQYF. The variable domain in full, completed from reference TRBV11-3 and TRBJ2-3, reads EAGVVQSPRYKIIEKKQPVAFWCNPISGHNTLYWYLQNLGQGPELLIRYENEEAVDDSQLPKDRFSAERLKGVDSTLKIQPAELGDSAVYLCASSLEDNTDTQYFGPGTRLTVL.

The J gene is TRBJ2-7, the V gene TRBV29-1; D gene uncertain. The V end lost 8 bases, the J end lost 7 bases, and 18 bases lay between the germline ends. Germline V gene sequence: CDR1 SQVTM, CDR2 ANQGSEA. The CDR3 runs 12 residues. DNA of the CDR3: TGCAGCATCCGGTTGAGGCCATATGAGCAGTACTTC. It specifies CSIRLRPYEQYF.

V gene TRBV10-3 combines with J gene TRBJ2-7, with D perhaps given as TRBD1 or TRBD2 (6 bases each). CDR3 size: 17 residues. From germline, CDR1 is ENHRY and CDR2 SYGVKD. The V gene lost 8 bases and the J gene lost 0 bases, with 23 bases spanning the gap. Here the CDR3 reads CAIGRVIGGQSSYEQYF. The CDR3 coding sequence is TGTGCCATCGGTCGGGTTATTGGGGGGCAAAGCTCCTACGAGCAGTACTTC.

This clonotype has only a few counts. The chain carries TRBV6-6 and TRBJ1-1; D might be TRBD1 (5 bases). Per the germline V gene, CDR1 is MNHNY and CDR2 is SVGAGI (reference sequence). Between the trimmed V and J ends, which lost 6 bases and 0 bases, there was a span of 14 bases. This CDR3 contains 15 residues. For the CDR3, the DNA is TGTGCCAGCAGCAAAGACAGCGCTTTGAACACTGAAGCTTTCTTT. Translating it yields CASSKDSALNTEAFF.

The gene calls are TRBV29-1 and TRBJ2-1; D remains ambiguous. CDR1 and CDR2 from the germline V gene are SQVTM and ANQGSEA. V lost 3 bases, J lost 9 bases, and 12 bases lay in between. CDR3 length: 12 amino acids. This chain's CDR3 is CSVESPAFEQFF. DNA for the CDR3: TGCAGCGTTGAGTCCCCCGCATTTGAGCAGTTCTTC.

The genes are TRBV14 and TRBJ2-3; no reliable D call. The CDR3 is 12 residues long. CDR1 is SGHDN and CDR2 is FVKESK in the germline V gene. The V end lost 4 bases, the J end lost 7 bases, and 9 bases lay between the germline ends. CDR3 bases: TGTGCCAGCAGCCTCTCCGTGAATACGCAGTATTTT. The encoded protein is CASSLSVNTQYF. Filled out from reference TRBV14 and TRBJ2-3, the complete variable domain reads EAGVTQFPSHSVIEKGQTVTLRCDPISGHDNLYWYRRVMGKEIKFLLHFVKESKQDESGMPNNRFLAERTGGTYSTLKVQPAELEDSGVYFCASSLSVNTQYFGPGTRLTVL.